Below are 5 T cell receptor beta chains sequenced from a single sample in a study of cytomegalovirus exposure and HLA in healthy donors. PCR was performed using 60 Vbeta and 13 Jbeta primers. The repertoire was sequenced with immunoSEQ multiplex PCR; TCRdb's copy has only in-frame clones and lacks some. This table holds about 160,000 clones, about two thirds found once. Sequenced sample: PBMCs. Receptors were obtained from a woman aged 30 to 39 in good health and CMV-seronegative.

The chain recombines TRBV4-1 with TRBJ2-3, with TRBD2 as a possible D gene (5 bases). Germline V lookup: CDR1 MGHRA, CDR2 YSYEKL. The CDR3 has 14 amino acids. Trimming removed 3 bases at V and 3 bases at J, with 10 bases between. The CDR3 loop is CASSQEIATDTQYF. The CDR3 bases are TGCGCCAGCAGCCAGGAGATAGCGACAGATACGCAGTATTTT.

The chain has TRBV28 and TRBJ2-1, with TRBD2 identical over 13 bases. The V and J ends lost 4 bases and 8 bases, in that order; junction bases with no gene match: 11. Germline-derived CDR1 and CDR2 are MDHEN and SYDVKM. The CDR3 runs to 17 residues. The DNA of the CDR3 is TGTGCCAGCAGTTCACGACTTCGACTAGCGGGGGGCCATGAGCAGTTCTTC. Its protein product is CASSSRLRLAGGHEQFF.

The chain recombines TRBV11-1 with TRBJ1-2; unclear D gene. The germline V gene has CDR1 SGHAT and CDR2 FQDESV (reference sequence). The CDR3 covers 13 residues. Trimming took 8 bases from V and 3 from J, leaving 13 bases between them. The CDR3 DNA reads TGTGCCAGCGGACTCGGGGTCGACTATGGCTACACCTTC. Its translation: CASGLGVDYGYTF. Full variable domain (outside the CDR3, taken from reference TRBV11-1 and TRBJ1-2): EAEVAQSPRYKITEKSQAVAFWCDPISGHATLYWYRQILGQGPELLVQFQDESVVDDSQLPKDRFSAERLKGVDSTLKIQPAELGDSAMYLCASGLGVDYGYTFGSGTRLTVV.

Comments on this clone: The junction shows a germline mismatch at one end, possibly a read error. J is TRBJ2-3 and V is TRBV29-1; the D gene is possibly TRBD1 (5 bases). The CDR3 has 13 residues. In germline, CDR1 is SQVTM, CDR2 ANQGSEA. The CDR3 here is CSVGGFSTDMQYF. The CDR3 DNA follows: TGCAGCGTTGGGGGCTTTAGCACAGATATGCAGTATTTT.

The CDR3 is CASSIEGSQPQHF. CDR3 nucleotide sequence: TGTGCCAGTAGTATAGAGGGCAGCCAGCCCCAGCATTTT. The chain links TRBV19 to TRBJ1-5; no definite D call. Trimming took off 0 bases at V and 7 bases at J, with 7 bases between the two ends. The V gene's germline CDR1 is LNHDA and CDR2 SQIVND (reference sequence). The CDR3 runs to 13 residues.